These 7 T cell receptor beta chains originate from one sample sequenced in a study of T-cell memory formation after mild COVID-19. TCRdb recomputed calls from the 5' RACE reads with MiXCR, one row per CDR3 protein. This table has hundreds of thousands of distinct CDR3 sequences, 15% to 20% appearing once. Specimen: PBMCs or a T cell subset sorted from them (not recorded which). The receptors here all came from an adult woman who had mild COVID-19 (a few samples of this study predate the infection). Cell type and time point are not known.

This clonotype was counted a few times. J is TRBJ2-3 and V is TRBV5-6, with 13 nucleotides matching TRBD2. J lost 4 bases, V lost 5 bases, and 7 bases had no gene match. Germline lookup yields CDR1 SGHDT and CDR2 YYEEEE. CDR3 size: 16 residues. CDR3 amino acids: CASSYRLAGGPDTQYF. CDR3 bases: TGTGCCAGCAGTTACCGACTAGCGGGAGGTCCAGATACGCAGTATTTT.

The chain joins TRBV6-1 to TRBJ1-1, with D perhaps matching TRBD1 (5 bases). The ends were cut back, 8 bases at V and 1 base at J, with 11 bases in the middle. This CDR3 is 13 amino acids long. In germline, CDR1 is MNHNS, CDR2 SASEGT. This chain's CDR3 is CASGRDPNTEAFF. CDR3 coding DNA: TGTGCCAGCGGCAGGGACCCGAACACTGAAGCTTTCTTT.

This clonotype was counted ten times or more. The rearrangement uses TRBV24-1 and TRBJ2-2; D possibly corresponds to TRBD1 (5 bases). The CDR3 runs to 15 residues. The germline CDR1 and CDR2 sequences are KGHDR and SFDVKD. V lost 4 bases and J lost 4, with 12 bases in between. The DNA of the CDR3 is TGTGCCACCAGTGACCCAGGACATCCCACCGGGGAGCTGTTTTTT. The encoded protein is CATSDPGHPTGELFF.

This clonotype appeared a few times. The chain carries TRBV7-2 and TRBJ1-1; D not resolved. CDR3 length: 15 residues. The ends were cut back, 0 bases at V and 0 bases at J, with 8 bases in the middle. Germline CDR1 and CDR2: SGHTA and FQGNSA. Written as DNA, the CDR3 is TGTGCCAGCAGCTTAGCGAGGGTCATGAACACTGAAGCTTTCTTT. It specifies CASSLARVMNTEAFF.

This chain uses TRBV18 with TRBJ1-1; maybe TRBD1 (5 bases). The germline CDR1 and CDR2 sequences are KGHSH and LQKENI. The V end lost 1 base, the J end lost 0 bases, and 15 bases lay between the germline ends. This CDR3 is built from 17 residues. As DNA, the CDR3 is TGTGCCAGCTCACCACGGTCAGCGGCAGGGATGAACACTGAAGCTTTCTTT. This gives the protein CASSPRSAAGMNTEAFF. The full variable domain, with the rest looked up from reference TRBV18 and TRBJ1-1, is NAGVMQNPRHLVRRRGQEARLRCSPMKGHSHVYWYRQLPEEGLKFMVYLQKENIIDESGMPKERFSAEFPKEGPSILRIQQVVRGDSAAYFCASSPRSAAGMNTEAFFGQGTRLTVV.

This chain links TRBV9 with TRBJ2-5; D gene uncertain. The CDR3 spans 14 residues. Germline V gives CDR1 SGDLS, CDR2 YYNGEE. V was trimmed by 0 bases and J by 3 bases, leaving 9 bases between them. The CDR3 coding sequence is TGTGCCAGCAGCGTAGAGGGCAGCGAAGAGACCCAGTACTTC. Its protein is CASSVEGSEETQYF.

This clonotype came up a few times. The gene calls are TRBV5-1 and TRBJ2-2; 9 bases agree with TRBD1. J was trimmed by 7 bases and V by 2 bases; bases with no gene match: 9. The CDR3 spans 16 residues. Germline V gene data show CDR1 as SGHRS and CDR2 as YFSETQ. CDR3: CASSFTGQGRDGELFF. CDR3 in DNA: TGCGCCAGCAGCTTTACGGGACAGGGCCGTGACGGGGAGCTGTTTTTT.